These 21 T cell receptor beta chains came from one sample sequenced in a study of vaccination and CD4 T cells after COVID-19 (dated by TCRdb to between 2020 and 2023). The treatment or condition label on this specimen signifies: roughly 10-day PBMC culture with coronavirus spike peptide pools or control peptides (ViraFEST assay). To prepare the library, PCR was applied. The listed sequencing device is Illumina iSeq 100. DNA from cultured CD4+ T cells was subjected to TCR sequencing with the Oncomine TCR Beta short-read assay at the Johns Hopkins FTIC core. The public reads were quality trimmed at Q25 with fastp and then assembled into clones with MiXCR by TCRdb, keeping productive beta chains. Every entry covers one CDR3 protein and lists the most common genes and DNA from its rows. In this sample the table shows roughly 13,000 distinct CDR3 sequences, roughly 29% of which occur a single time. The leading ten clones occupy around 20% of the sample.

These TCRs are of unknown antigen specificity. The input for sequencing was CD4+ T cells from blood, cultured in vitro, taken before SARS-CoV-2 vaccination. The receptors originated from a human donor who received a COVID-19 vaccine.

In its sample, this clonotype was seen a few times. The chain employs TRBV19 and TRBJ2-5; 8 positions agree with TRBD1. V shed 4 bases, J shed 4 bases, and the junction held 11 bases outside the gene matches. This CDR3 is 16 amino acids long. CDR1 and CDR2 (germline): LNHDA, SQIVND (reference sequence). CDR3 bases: TGTGCCAGTAGTACCTCTTCCGGGACAGGAGGAGAGACCCAGTACTTC. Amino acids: CASSTSSGTGGETQYF.

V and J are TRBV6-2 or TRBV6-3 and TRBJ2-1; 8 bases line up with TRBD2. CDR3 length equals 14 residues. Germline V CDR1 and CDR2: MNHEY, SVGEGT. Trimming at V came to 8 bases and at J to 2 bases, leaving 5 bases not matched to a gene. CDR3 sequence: CASRGGSAYNEQFF. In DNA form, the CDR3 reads TGTGCCAGCCGGGGGGGATCGGCCTACAATGAGCAGTTCTTC.

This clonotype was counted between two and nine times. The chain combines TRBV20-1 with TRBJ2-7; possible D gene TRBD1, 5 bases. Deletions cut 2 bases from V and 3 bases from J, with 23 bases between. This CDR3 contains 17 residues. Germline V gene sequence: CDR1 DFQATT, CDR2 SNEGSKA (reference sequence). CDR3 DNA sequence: TGCAGTGCTAGACCCCCAGCCCCGGCGACAGCATTCTACGAGCAGTACTTC. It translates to CSARPPAPATAFYEQYF.

CDR3 amino acids: CASSQDPAGSRDTQYF. The CDR3 bases are TGCGCCAGCAGCCAAGATCCAGCGGGGAGTAGAGATACGCAGTATTTT. The chain recombines TRBV4-1 with TRBJ2-3; 7 bases are shared with TRBD2. Germline values: CDR1 MGHRA, CDR2 YSYEKL. The CDR3 runs 16 residues. V dropped 0 bases and J dropped 5; count of bases not matched to a gene: 8.

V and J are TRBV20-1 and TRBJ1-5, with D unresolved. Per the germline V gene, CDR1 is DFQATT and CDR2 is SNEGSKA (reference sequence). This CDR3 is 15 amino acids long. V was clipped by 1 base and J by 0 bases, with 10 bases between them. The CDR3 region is CSARVTDYSNQPQHF. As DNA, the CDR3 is TGCAGTGCTAGAGTAACAGACTATAGCAATCAGCCCCAGCATTTT.

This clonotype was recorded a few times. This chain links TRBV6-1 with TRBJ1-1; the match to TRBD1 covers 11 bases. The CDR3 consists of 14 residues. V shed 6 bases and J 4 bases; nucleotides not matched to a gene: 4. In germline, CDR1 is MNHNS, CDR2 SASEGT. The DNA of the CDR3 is TGTGCCAGCAGATGGACAGGGGGCGGCACTGAAGCTTTCTTT. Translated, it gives CASRWTGGGTEAFF.

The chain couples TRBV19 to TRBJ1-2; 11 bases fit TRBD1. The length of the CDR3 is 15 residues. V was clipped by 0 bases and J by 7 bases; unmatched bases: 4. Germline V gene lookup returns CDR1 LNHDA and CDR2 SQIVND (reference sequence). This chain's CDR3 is CASSIEDRGLGGYTF. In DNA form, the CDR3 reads TGTGCCAGTAGTATAGAGGACAGGGGGCTTGGTGGCTACACCTTC.

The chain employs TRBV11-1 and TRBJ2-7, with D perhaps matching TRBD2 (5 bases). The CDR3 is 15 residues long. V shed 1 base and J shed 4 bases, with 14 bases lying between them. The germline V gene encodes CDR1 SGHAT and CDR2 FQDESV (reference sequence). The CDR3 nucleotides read TGTGCCAGCAGCTTAGGGACTGGCCCCTCGTACGAGCAGTACTTC. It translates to CASSLGTGPSYEQYF.

CDR3 nucleotide sequence: TGTGCCAGCAGTGAAAAGGGCTCTGCAGGAAACACCATATATTTT. This sequence encodes CASSEKGSAGNTIYF. The rearrangement links TRBV2 to TRBJ1-3; D is unclear. The CDR3 runs to 15 residues. Germline CDR1 reads SNHLY; CDR2 reads FYNNEI. V lost 2 bases to trimming and J lost 4 bases, with 12 bases between them.

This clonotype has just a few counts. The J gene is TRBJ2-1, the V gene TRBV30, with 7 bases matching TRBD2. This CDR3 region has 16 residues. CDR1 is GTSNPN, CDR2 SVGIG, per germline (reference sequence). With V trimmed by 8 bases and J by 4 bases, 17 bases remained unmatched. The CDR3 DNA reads TGTGCCCAGAGGGAGGGAGGAATGGGCACGTACAATGAGCAGTTCTTC. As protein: CAQREGGMGTYNEQFF. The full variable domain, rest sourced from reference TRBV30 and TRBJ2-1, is SQTIHQWPATLVQPVGSPLSLECTVEGTSNPNLYWYRQAAGRGLQLLFYSVGIGQISSEVPQNLSASRPQDRQFILSSKKLLLSDSGFYLCAQREGGMGTYNEQFFGPGTRLTVL.

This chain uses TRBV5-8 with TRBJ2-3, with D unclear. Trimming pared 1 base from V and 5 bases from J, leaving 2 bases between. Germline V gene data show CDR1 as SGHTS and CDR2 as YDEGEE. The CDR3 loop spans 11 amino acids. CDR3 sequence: CASSLIDTQYF. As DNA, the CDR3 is TGTGCCAGCAGCTTGATAGATACGCAGTATTTT.

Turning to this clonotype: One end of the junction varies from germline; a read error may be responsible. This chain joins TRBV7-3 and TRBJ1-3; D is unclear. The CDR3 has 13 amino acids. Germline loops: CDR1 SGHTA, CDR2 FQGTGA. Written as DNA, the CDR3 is TGTGCCAGCAGTCAAGGGCCCGGAAACACCATACATTTT. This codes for CASSQGPGNTIHF.

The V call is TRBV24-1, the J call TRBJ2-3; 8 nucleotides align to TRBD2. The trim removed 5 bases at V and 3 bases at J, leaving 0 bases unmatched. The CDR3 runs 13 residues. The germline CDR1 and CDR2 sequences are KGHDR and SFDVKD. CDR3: CATSVAGTDTQYF. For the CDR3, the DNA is TGTGCCACCAGTGTAGCGGGGACAGATACGCAGTATTTT.

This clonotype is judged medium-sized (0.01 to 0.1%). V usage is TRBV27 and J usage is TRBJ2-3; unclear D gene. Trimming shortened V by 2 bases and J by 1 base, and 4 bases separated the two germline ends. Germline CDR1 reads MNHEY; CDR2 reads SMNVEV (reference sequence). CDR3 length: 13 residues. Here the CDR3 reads CASSLRGTDTQYF. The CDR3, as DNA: TGTGCCAGCAGTTTAAGGGGCACAGATACGCAGTATTTT.

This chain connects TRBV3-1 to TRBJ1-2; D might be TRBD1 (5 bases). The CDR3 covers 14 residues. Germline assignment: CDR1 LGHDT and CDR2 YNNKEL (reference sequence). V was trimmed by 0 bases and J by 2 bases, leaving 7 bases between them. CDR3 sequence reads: CASSQENRNYGYTF. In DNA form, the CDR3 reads TGTGCCAGCAGCCAAGAGAACAGGAACTATGGCTACACCTTC.

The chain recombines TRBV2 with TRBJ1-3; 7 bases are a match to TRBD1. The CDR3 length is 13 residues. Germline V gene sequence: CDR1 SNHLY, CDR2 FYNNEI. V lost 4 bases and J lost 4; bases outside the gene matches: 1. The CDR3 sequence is CASSGDRGNTIYF. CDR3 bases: TGTGCCAGCAGTGGGGACAGAGGAAACACCATATATTTT.

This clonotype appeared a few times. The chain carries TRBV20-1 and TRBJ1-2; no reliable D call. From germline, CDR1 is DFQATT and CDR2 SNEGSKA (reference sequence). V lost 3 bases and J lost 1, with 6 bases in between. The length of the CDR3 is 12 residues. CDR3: CSASDGNYGYTF. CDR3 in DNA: TGCAGTGCTAGCGATGGTAACTATGGCTACACCTTC.

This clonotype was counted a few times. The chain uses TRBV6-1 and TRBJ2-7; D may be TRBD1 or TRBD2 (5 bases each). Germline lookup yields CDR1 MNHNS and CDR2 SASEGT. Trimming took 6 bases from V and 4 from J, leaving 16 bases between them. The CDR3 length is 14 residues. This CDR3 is CASRGEKTGYEQYF. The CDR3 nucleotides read TGTGCCAGCAGGGGGGAGAAAACCGGGTACGAGCAGTACTTC.

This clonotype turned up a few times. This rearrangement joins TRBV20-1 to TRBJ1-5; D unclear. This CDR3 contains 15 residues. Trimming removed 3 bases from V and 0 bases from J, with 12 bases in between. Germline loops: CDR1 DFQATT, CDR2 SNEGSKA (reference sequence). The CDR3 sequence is CSASGPGYSNQPQHF. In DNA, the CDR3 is TGCAGTGCTAGCGGACCGGGGTATAGCAATCAGCCCCAGCATTTT.

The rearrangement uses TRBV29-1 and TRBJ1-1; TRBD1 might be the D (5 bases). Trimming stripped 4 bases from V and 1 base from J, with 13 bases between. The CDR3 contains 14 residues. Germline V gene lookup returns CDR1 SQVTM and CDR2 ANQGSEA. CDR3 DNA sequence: TGCAGCGTTGCGTGGCGGGACCCGAACACTGAAGCTTTCTTT. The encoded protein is CSVAWRDPNTEAFF. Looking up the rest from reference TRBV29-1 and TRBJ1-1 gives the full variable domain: SAVISQKPSRDICQRGTSLTIQCQVDSQVTMMFWYRQQPGQSLTLIATANQGSEATYESGFVIDKFPISRPNLTFSTLTVSNMSPEDSSIYLCSVAWRDPNTEAFFGQGTRLTVV.

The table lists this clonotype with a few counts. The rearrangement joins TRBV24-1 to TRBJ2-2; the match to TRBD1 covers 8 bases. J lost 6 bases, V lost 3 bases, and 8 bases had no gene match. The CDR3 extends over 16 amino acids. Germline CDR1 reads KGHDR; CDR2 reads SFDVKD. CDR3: CATSDNGGTGAGELFF. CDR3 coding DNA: TGTGCCACCAGTGATAACGGCGGGACAGGCGCCGGGGAGCTGTTTTTT.